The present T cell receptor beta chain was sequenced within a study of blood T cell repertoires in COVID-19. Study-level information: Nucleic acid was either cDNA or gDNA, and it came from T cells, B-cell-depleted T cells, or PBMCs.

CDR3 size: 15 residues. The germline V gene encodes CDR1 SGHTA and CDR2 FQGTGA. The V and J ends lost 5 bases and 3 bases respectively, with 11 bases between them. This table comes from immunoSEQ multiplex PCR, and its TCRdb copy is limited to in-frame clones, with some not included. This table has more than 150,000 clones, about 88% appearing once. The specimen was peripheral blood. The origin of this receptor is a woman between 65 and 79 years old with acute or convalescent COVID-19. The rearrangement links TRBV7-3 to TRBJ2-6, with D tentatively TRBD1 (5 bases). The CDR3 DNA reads TGTGCCAGCAGCGGTCCTAGGGGTGGGGCCAACGTCCTGACTTTC. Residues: CASSGPRGGANVLTF. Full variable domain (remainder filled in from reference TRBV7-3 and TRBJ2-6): GAGVSQTPSNKVTEKGKYVELRCDPISGHTALYWYRQSLGQGPEFLIYFQGTGAADDSGLPNDRFFAVRPEGSVSTLKIQRTERGDSAVYLCASSGPRGGANVLTFGAGSRLTVL.